This T cell receptor beta chain was sequenced during a study of STAT5B mutations in CD4+ large granular lymphocyte leukemia (dated by TCRdb to 2021 to 2024). The study in broad terms: Among the healthy controls, the CDR3 'QG' motif was associated with a particular HLA allele. The TCRbeta repertoires of CD4+ T-cell large granular lymphocyte leukemia patients were compared with the TCRbeta repertoires of healthy blood donors. The purity of purified fractions was confirmed by flow cytometry on FACSCanto II or FACSVerse to exceed 95% among lymphocytes. Overall results and qualifications from the work: Compared with healthy CD4+ repertoires, CD4-sorted patient repertoires appeared more clonal, and this difference remained even after the putative leukemic clones were removed. Data were not HLA-matched; higher clonality in CD4+ versus CD8+ T-LGLL could reflect the relatively small sample size. The main leukemic clonotypes were found to be private to each patient, although around 24% of the main leukemic clonotypes were detected at low frequency in the non-leukemic repertoires of other patients. Enrichment of TRBV06-family usage was observed among the top patient clones (8/27) relative to healthy controls (2/35).

TCRbeta rearrangements were sequenced from genomic DNA using the immunoSEQ assay at survey resolution. The paper's processing steps were these. A lowest detectable productive clonotype frequency of 2.59 x 10-5 was observed in the TCR sequencing data. Only productive TCRbeta rearrangements, meaning sequences that were complete and in-frame, were kept for the analyses. The clonality of each sample was calculated as Simpson clonality in the immunoSEQ Analyzer version 3.0. Based on frequency, clones were grouped as very rare, small, medium, large (1-20%) or hyperexpanded (>20%). Generation probabilities were estimated with OLGA 1.2.3, V-gene circos plots were made with VDJtools, specificities were searched in VDJdb, and CDR3 motifs were identified with GLIPH. The table was pulled from immuneACCESS by TCRdb, which kept in-frame rearrangements only. Such tables lose some clones; where checked, under half of the loss comes from unresolved V genes, and the rest has no known cause. From that table come the V and J calls and clone size; the DNA was used to work out D and trimming. This sample gives about 48,000 clones in total; roughly 70% of them show up just once. The biggest ten clones account for 1.5% of the sample.

The healthy control group was made up of around 38 blood donors, and the Finnish Red Cross blood service supplied their buffy coats. All TCR-sequenced material derived from peripheral blood: patient blood samples and healthy donor buffy coats. Ficoll-Hypaque gradient centrifugation was used to isolate peripheral blood mononuclear cells. For the healthy controls, CD4+ cells were obtained from buffy coats by magnetic purification. Genomic DNA was extracted with the Gentra Puregene Cell and Tissue kit and quantified on a Qubit 2.0 fluorometer. V is clipped by 3 bases and J by 7 bases, and the sequence between their germline boundaries is 13 bases long. CDR3 length: 14 amino acids, cysteine to phenylalanine. The sequence is cut down to CDR3 DNA, 42 bases in frame from base 1. CDR1 MDHEN and CDR2 SYDVKM are derived from the germline V gene. This clone has a handful of counts. Which antigen it targets is not known. No much larger clone exists at a distance of one base, and base qualities are not known.

The V and J segments used are TRBV28 and TRBJ1-3; matching of 6 bases hints at TRBD1 as the D gene. The receptor's source is a human donor in good health. Specimen: CD4+ T cells from blood buffy coats. The encoded CDR3 is CASSFSKGGNTIYF. In nucleotide form, the sequence is TGTGCCAGCAGTTTCTCCAAAGGGGGGAACACCATATATTTT.